A selection of T cell receptor beta chains follows, all from one sample in a study of cytomegalovirus exposure and HLA in healthy donors. TCRdb's table, derived via immunoSEQ multiplex PCR, lists solely in-frame clones and lacks some. The table includes about 140,000 clones, 77% detected once. The sequenced sample consisted of PBMCs. These receptors all come from a female donor in good health and CMV-seronegative. CDR3s include the opening cysteine and the closing phenylalanine or tryptophan. D genes are given only for firm matches. Clone size is shown for a subset of rows, as once, few, many or a class of expanded clone.

TRBV19,-,TRBJ1-2,-,CASTQQVIYGYTF,TGTGCCAGCACCCAACAGGTTATCTATGGCTACACCTTC
TRBV5-1,-,TRBJ2-5,once,CASSAGHTYQETQYF,TGCGCCAGCAGCGCCGGACACACGTACCAAGAGACCCAGTACTTC
TRBV7-9,TRBD1,TRBJ2-7,few,CASSLAGTGGYEQYF,TGTGCCAGCAGCTTAGCCGGGACAGGGGGCTACGAGCAGTACTTC
TRBV25-1,-,TRBJ1-5,few,CASSEQGWGDQPQHF,TGTGCCAGCAGTGAACAGGGATGGGGCGATCAGCCCCAGCATTTT
TRBV7-2,-,TRBJ2-7,-,CASSWDAGPYEQYF,TGTGCCAGCAGCTGGGACGCGGGGCCCTACGAGCAGTACTTC
TRBV6-5,-,TRBJ1-1,few,CASSYFGGFNTEAFF,TGTGCCAGCAGTTACTTCGGTGGTTTCAACACTGAAGCTTTCTTT
TRBV6-1,-,TRBJ1-2,-,CASSDGGAFGYTF,TGTGCCAGCAGTGACGGCGGCGCCTTTGGCTACACCTTC
TRBV5-1,TRBD2,TRBJ2-5,-,CASSPGLADQETQYF,TGCGCCAGCAGCCCGGGACTAGCGGACCAAGAGACCCAGTACTTC
TRBV7-3,TRBD2,TRBJ2-5,-,CASSTDGGEETQYF,TGTGCCAGCAGCACCGATGGGGGGGAAGAGACCCAGTACTTC
TRBV5-1,TRBD1,TRBJ2-7,-,CASSLAGQPGEQYF,TGCGCCAGCAGCTTGGCGGGACAGCCTGGCGAGCAGTACTTC
TRBV2,-,TRBJ2-3,-,CASREGADTQYF,TGTGCCAGCAGAGAAGGGGCCGATACGCAGTATTTT
TRBV13,-,TRBJ2-3,-,CASSLSVDTQYF,TGTGCCAGCAGCCTCTCCGTGGATACGCAGTATTTT
TRBV9,TRBD2,TRBJ2-1,-,CASSGRLAGGMINEQFF,TGTGCCAGCAGCGGCCGACTAGCGGGGGGGATGATCAATGAGCAGTTCTTC
TRBV23-1,TRBD2,TRBJ2-3,-,CASSQSRRGGRDTQYF,TGCGCCAGCAGTCAATCGAGGCGGGGGGGACGAGATACGCAGTATTTT
TRBV25-1,-,TRBJ2-1,-,CASSVVGGGYNEQFF,TGTGCCAGCAGTGTGGTAGGGGGGGGATACAATGAGCAGTTCTTC
TRBV7-9,TRBD1,TRBJ2-1,-,CASSLDRGDEQFF,TGTGCCAGCAGCTTAGACAGGGGTGATGAGCAGTTCTTC
TRBV28,-,TRBJ2-1,few,CAYRAGNEQFF,TGTGCCTACAGGGCAGGCAATGAGCAGTTCTTC
TRBV5-6,-,TRBJ1-2,-,CASSPDGGHGGYTF,TGTGCCAGCAGCCCGGACGGGGGGCATGGTGGCTACACCTTC